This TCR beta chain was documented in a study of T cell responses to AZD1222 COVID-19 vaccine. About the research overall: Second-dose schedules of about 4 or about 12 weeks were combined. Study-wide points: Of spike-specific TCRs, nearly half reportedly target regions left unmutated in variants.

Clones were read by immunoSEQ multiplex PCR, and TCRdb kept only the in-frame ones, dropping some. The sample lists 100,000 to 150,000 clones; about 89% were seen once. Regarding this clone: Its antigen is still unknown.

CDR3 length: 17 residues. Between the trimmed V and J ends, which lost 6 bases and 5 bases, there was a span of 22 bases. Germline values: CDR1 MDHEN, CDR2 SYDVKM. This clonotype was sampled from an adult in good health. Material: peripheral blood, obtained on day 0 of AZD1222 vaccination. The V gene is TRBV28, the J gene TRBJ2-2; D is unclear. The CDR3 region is CASSNRVGSPITGELFF. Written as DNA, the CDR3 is TGTGCCAGCAGCAACCGAGTGGGCAGCCCGATAACCGGGGAGCTGTTTTTT.